Sequencing of this T cell receptor beta chain was carried out in a study of T cell changes during pregnancy in multiple sclerosis. Sequencing used immunoSEQ multiplex PCR; TCRdb keeps in-frame clones, though not all of them. The sample yields 52,000 or so clones, about 87% seen once. CDR3 length equals 14 residues. Germline CDR1 is SNHLY and CDR2 is FYNNEI. Trimming cost V 4 bases and J 2 bases, with 9 bases left between them. The chain combines TRBV2 with TRBJ2-1; TRBD2 is a possible D gene (5 bases). This clonotype originated in a female donor with multiple sclerosis, enrolled in a pregnancy study. Sequencing used CD4+ T cells from peripheral blood mononuclear cells, obtained in the first trimester of pregnancy. The CDR3 loop reads CASSVRAPYNEQFF. CDR3 in DNA: TGTGCCAGCAGTGTGAGGGCCCCCTACAATGAGCAGTTCTTC.